The TCR beta chain under discussion was sequenced for a study of molecular identifiers for immune sequencing clone quantification (dated by TCRdb to between 2018 and 2020). Study-wide context: In a replicate experiment, RNA from around 20,000 or 100,000 naive CD8 T cells was split into five aliquots, four of which were sequenced. CD8 T cells were used in a methods study to benchmark molecular-identifier clustering-based TCR repertoire sequencing (MIDCIRS) and TCR RNA copy counting.

This clonotype has just a few counts. No cognate antigen has been identified for it. No much larger clonotype is one base removed from it; base qualities were not supplied. From the cysteine up to the phenylalanine, the CDR3 has a length of 18 residues. Just the 54-base CDR3 DNA is kept, in frame starting at base 1. Findings and caveats that apply to the study as a whole: Highly expanded clone sizes could be underestimated because identical TCR molecules may share a barcode. When barcode sub-clustering was omitted, TCR diversity was inflated by chimeric consensus sequences, with chimeras reaching as high as 47%. Naive libraries contained spiked-in Jurkat TCR RNA (approximately ten copies' worth), which is not part of the donor repertoire. Modeling estimated about three recovered TCR RNA copies per cell, compared with about 10 by digital PCR, which implies around 33% capture efficiency. Spiked-in Jurkat TCR RNA equal to a single cell's worth was reported to be detectable even within 1,100,000 naive CD8 T cells. In CMV-specific effector cells, clones with more than 20 RNA copies accounted for over 99% of molecules, whereas in naive cells such clones accounted for under 1%.

Libraries of naive CD8 T cells were generated from roughly 21,000 to 960,000 sorted cells, with 10%, 30% or 50% of the purified RNA used. On a BD FACSAria II, naive CD8 T cells were FACS-sorted as CD8+CD4-CCR7+CD45RA+ and collected into RLT Plus buffer. To test detection sensitivity, Jurkat RNA equivalent to more than 9 TCR copies was spiked into samples of roughly 20,000-1,100,000 naive CD8 T cells. CD8 T cells were enriched with RosetteSep CD8+ T Cell Enrichment Cocktail and Ficoll-Paque, followed by ACK red cell lysis. The library was obtained by PCR. The data were produced on a NextSeq 500. Bulk TCR libraries were generated as previously described, with the TCR primers listed in Table S5 used. Purification of total RNA was performed with the Qiagen AllPrep DNA/RNA kit. Before analysis, reads from multiple sequencing runs of one library were combined. Under the source paper's analysis protocol: Reads were retained only if their TCR constant sequence matched exactly, and those retained reads were trimmed to 150 nt and grouped according to their 12-nt molecular barcodes. Reads in each barcode group were sub-clustered using a 15% Levenshtein threshold, and a quality-weighted consensus sequence was built for each RNA molecule. Non-functional sequences were discarded, and so were lower-count sequences lying one edit away from another sequence. Barcode sub-clusters with fewer than 20% of the maximum read count were removed, based on fitting two negative binomial distributions. TCRdb redid the processing of the public reads, applying fastp at Q25 and MiXCR, and retained in-frame beta chains. Each CDR3 protein appears once, grouped with its most common genes and DNA. For this entry, the V and J calls and clone size follow TCRdb and not the study's own pipeline. This sample is represented by roughly 630,000 distinct CDR3 sequences; about 25% of them were singletons. 0.6% to 0.9% of the sample is in the top ten clones.

The sample was naive CD8+ T cells from blood, with Jurkat cell RNA spiked in. What this sample's cell subset or site label stands for: FACS-sorted CD8+CD4-CCR7+CD45RA+ naive T cells. The sequence was collected from a human donor in good health. Some libraries in this study had Jurkat cell RNA spiked in. The chain joins TRBV21-1 to TRBJ2-2. TRBV21-1 is annotated as a pseudogene. The bases are TGTGCCAGCAGCAAGGTCACGTGTAGGGTTAAGGGTCCCGGGGAGCTGTTTTTT. It encodes CASSKVTCRVKGPGELFF.